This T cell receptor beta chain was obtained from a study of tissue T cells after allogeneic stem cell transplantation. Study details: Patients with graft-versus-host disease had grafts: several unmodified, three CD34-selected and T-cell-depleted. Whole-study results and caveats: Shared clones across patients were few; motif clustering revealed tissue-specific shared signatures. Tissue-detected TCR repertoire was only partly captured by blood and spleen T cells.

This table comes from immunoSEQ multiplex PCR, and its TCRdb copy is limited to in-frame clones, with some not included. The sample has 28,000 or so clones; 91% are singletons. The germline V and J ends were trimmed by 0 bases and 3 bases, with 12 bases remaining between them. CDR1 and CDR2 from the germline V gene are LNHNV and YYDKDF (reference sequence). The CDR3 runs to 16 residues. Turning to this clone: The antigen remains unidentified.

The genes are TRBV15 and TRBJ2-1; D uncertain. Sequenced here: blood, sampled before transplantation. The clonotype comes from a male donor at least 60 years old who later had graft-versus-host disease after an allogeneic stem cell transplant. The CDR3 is CATSRDAGRFYNEQFF. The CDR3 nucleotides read TGTGCCACCAGCAGAGATGCCGGTCGGTTCTACAATGAGCAGTTCTTC.